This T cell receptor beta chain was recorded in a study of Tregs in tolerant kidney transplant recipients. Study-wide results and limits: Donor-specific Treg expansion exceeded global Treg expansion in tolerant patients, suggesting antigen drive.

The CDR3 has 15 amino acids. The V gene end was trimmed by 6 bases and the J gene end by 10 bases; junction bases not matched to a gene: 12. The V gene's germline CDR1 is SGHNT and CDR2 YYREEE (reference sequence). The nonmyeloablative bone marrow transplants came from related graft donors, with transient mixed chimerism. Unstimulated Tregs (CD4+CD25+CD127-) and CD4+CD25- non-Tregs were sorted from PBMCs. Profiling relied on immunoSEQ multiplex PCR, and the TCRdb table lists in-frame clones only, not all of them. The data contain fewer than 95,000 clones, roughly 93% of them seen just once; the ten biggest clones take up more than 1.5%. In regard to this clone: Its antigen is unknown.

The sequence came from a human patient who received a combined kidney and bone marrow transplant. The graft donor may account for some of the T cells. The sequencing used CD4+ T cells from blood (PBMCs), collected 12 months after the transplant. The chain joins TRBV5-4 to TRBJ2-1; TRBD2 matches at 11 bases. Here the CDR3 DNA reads TGTGCCAGCACCGTGGGGACTAGCGGATTAGAGGAGCAGTTCTTC. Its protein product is CASTVGTSGLEEQFF.